This TCR beta chain was identified in a study of blood T cell repertoires in COVID-19. TCRdb's copy holds only in-frame clones and misses some; the assay was immunoSEQ multiplex PCR. The sample has approximately 270,000 clones, approximately 83% seen once. Cohorts were assigned according to the clinical history that participants reported. Germline CDR1 is SNHLY and CDR2 is FYNNEI. The CDR3 length is 11 residues. Trimming removed 7 bases from V and 3 bases from J, with 7 bases in between. The receptor was isolated from a woman aged 30 to 39 who had recovered from COVID-19. Sequences were obtained from PBMCs or T cells enriched from blood (not recorded which). The chain joins TRBV2 to TRBJ2-7; the D gene is possibly TRBD1 (6 bases). The chain's CDR3 is CASKDSYEQYF. The CDR3 nucleotides are TGTGCCAGCAAGGACAGCTACGAGCAGTACTTC.